The entry below describes one T cell receptor beta chain. This sample's time point: recipient sample about 28 days before transplant, after cytoreduction. The data are from a study of T cell clonotyping in hematopoietic cell transplantation. Measured with immunoSEQ multiplex PCR; TCRdb has only the in-frame clones, and not every one. The table includes about 27,000 clones, 60% to 75% detected once. This CDR3 comprises 15 residues. The V gene's germline CDR1 is MNHEY and CDR2 SVGAGI. V lost 3 bases to trimming and J lost 2 bases, with 8 bases between them. Sequenced material: peripheral blood mononuclear cells, taken before stem cell transplant. The rearrangement links TRBV6-5 to TRBJ2-6; D possibly corresponds to TRBD1 (6 bases). This receptor was identified in a man aged 45-60 years with myelodysplastic syndrome. Some clones in this sample may be carry-over from other donors' samples. The CDR3 loop reads CASSYGGAGANVLTF. As DNA, the CDR3 is TGTGCCAGCAGTTATGGGGGCGCTGGGGCCAACGTCCTGACTTTC.